The clone carrying this T cell receptor beta chain has at least ten counts. TCRdb fed the RT-PCR reads into MiXCR, producing one record per CDR3 protein. The sample shows around 200,000 distinct CDR3 sequences, roughly 12% of them seen only once. This entry belongs to a study of response to subunit inactivated influenza vaccine. The germline CDR1 and CDR2 sequences are SGHVS and FQNEAQ. J lost 7 bases, V lost 1 base, and 4 bases had no gene match. This CDR3 has 13 amino acids. A further study also used this sample, focusing on T cells expressing NK-cell markers. That report notes: 5'RACE template switching with UMIs produced the TCR beta cDNA. Underlying the TCR beta repertoires were sorted CD3+CD56+NKG2C+, CD3+CD56+NKG2C- and CD3+CD56-NKG2C+ T cells. The sorts in several experiments were restricted to alpha-beta TCR T cells by an anti-gamma-delta TCR antibody. More than 5 of the donors carried dominant NKG2C+ clonotypes that took up roughly 1.0-7.5% of their CD8+ T cells. It is unclear if expanded NKG2C-expressing clones target HCMV antigens.

The clonotype was recovered from a man between 45 and 60 years old who received an inactivated influenza vaccine. This specimen consisted of CD8+ T cells sorted from PBMCs, obtained 12 days after vaccination. The chain recombines TRBV7-8 with TRBJ2-7, with 7 bases that match TRBD1. The CDR3 DNA follows: TGTGCCAGCAGCTTAGGTCCGACAGGGGAGCAGTACTTC. Its protein product is CASSLGPTGEQYF.